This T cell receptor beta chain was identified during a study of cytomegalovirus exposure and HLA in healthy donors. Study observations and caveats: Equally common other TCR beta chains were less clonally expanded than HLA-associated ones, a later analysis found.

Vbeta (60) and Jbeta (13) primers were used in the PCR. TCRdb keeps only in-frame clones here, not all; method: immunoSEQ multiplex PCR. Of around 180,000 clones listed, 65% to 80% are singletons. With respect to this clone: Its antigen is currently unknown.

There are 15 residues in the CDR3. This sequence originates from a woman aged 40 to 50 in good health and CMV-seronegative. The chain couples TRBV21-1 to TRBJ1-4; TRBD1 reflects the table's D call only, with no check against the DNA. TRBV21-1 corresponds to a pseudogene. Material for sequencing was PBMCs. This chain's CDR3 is CASSKATSTNEKLFF. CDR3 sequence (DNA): TGTGCCAGCAGCAAAGCGACATCAACTAATGAAAAACTGTTTTTT.